Each of the 9 T cell receptor beta chains below was sequenced from the same sample in a study of blood T cell repertoires in COVID-19 (dated by TCRdb to the early 2020s). The library was obtained by the immunoSEQ multiplex PCR assay. Imported from immuneACCESS, the table was reduced by TCRdb to in-frame sequences with V and J called. These copies leave out some clones; in studies compared against another copy, an unresolved V gene accounts for under half, and the cause of the remainder is not known. Within this sample are approximately 250,000 clones, with approximately 87% of them counted one time only. The ten biggest clones cover about 4.6% of the sample. Material for sequencing was peripheral blood. The source is a man in his sixties who had recovered from COVID-19.

The chain has TRBV7-9 and TRBJ1-4, with D tentatively TRBD1 (5 bases). The CDR3 is 16 residues long. The germline V gene encodes CDR1 SEHNR and CDR2 FQNEAQ (reference sequence). The V and J ends lost 1 base and 4 bases respectively, with 13 bases between them. Here the CDR3 reads CASSLGEGPFNEKLFF. Here the CDR3 DNA reads TGTGCCAGCAGCTTAGGGGAGGGACCTTTTAATGAAAAACTGTTTTTT.

The chain combines TRBV6-2 or TRBV6-3 with TRBJ1-2; D may be TRBD1 (6 bases). Germline V lookup: CDR1 MNHEY, CDR2 SVGEGT. V shed 2 bases and J shed 8 bases, with 15 bases lying between them. This CDR3 is 14 amino acids long. CDR3 bases: TGTGCCAGCAGTTACGGGGGGGGCTCGCGAGGCTACACCTTC. Protein sequence: CASSYGGGSRGYTF.

V gene TRBV5-5 combines with J gene TRBJ2-3, with D possibly being TRBD1 (6 bases). Germline V gene sequence: CDR1 SGHKS, CDR2 YYEKEE (reference sequence). V was shortened by 4 bases and J by 1 base, with 13 bases between the two germline ends. This CDR3 comprises 15 residues. The CDR3 region has the DNA TGTGCCAGCAGCGCACAGGGATATCGCACAGATACGCAGTATTTT. It yields the protein CASSAQGYRTDTQYF.

This chain connects TRBV3-1 (or the pseudogene TRBV3-2) to TRBJ1-2; 9 bases match TRBD1. The CDR3 has 14 amino acids. Germline loops: CDR1 LGHDT, CDR2 YNNKEL (reference sequence). The J segment lost 2 bases and the V segment lost 3 bases, leaving 1 base of the junction unmatched. The CDR3 coding sequence is TGTGCCAGCAGCCACGGACAGGGGAACTATGGCTACACCTTC. Its translation is CASSHGQGNYGYTF.

This clone appeared a single time. The rearrangement links TRBV14 to TRBJ1-1; 7 bases agree with TRBD1. V shed 6 bases, J shed 7 bases, and the junction held 11 bases outside the gene matches. The length of the CDR3 is 14 residues. CDR1 is SGHDN, CDR2 FVKESK, per germline. The CDR3 loop reads CASRRQGRFGEAFF. The CDR3 DNA reads as TGTGCCAGCAGGCGACAGGGACGTTTCGGTGAAGCTTTCTTT.

Written as DNA, the CDR3 is TGTGCCAGTAGTATTAACAGGAGAAGCAATCAGCCCCAGCATTTT. Translation gives CASSINRRSNQPQHF. The chain recombines TRBV19 with TRBJ1-5; a weak D match, TRBD1 (5 bases). This CDR3 is built from 15 residues. The germline V gene encodes CDR1 LNHDA and CDR2 SQIVND (reference sequence). V lost 3 bases to trimming and J lost 1 base, with 10 bases between them.

This chain connects TRBV28 to TRBJ2-2; 7 bases match TRBD2. Trimming cost V 6 bases and J 1 base; bases outside gene matches: 8. The CDR3 totals 16 residues. Germline lookup yields CDR1 MDHEN and CDR2 SYDVKM. CDR3 bases: TGTGCCAGCAGCCCGGTGGGAGGGCTGAACACCGGGGAGCTGTTTTTT. Translated, it gives CASSPVGGLNTGELFF.

The V call is TRBV18, the J call TRBJ1-4, with 7 bases matching TRBD1. From germline, CDR1 is KGHSH and CDR2 LQKENI. The V gene end was trimmed by 3 bases and the J gene end by 7 bases; junction bases not matched to a gene: 8. The CDR3 length is 15 residues. The CDR3 nucleotides are TGTGCCAGCTCACCGAGACAGGGCGTAGGTGAAAAACTGTTTTTT. Its protein product is CASSPRQGVGEKLFF.

CDR3 sequence: CSVSSRGNNEQFF. CDR3 sequence (DNA): TGCAGCGTCTCCTCGCGAGGCAACAATGAGCAGTTCTTC. The rearrangement joins TRBV29-1 to TRBJ2-1; no clear D gene. The CDR3 extends over 13 amino acids. The V gene's germline CDR1 is SQVTM and CDR2 ANQGSEA. V dropped 6 bases and J dropped 5 bases, with 14 bases sitting between them.